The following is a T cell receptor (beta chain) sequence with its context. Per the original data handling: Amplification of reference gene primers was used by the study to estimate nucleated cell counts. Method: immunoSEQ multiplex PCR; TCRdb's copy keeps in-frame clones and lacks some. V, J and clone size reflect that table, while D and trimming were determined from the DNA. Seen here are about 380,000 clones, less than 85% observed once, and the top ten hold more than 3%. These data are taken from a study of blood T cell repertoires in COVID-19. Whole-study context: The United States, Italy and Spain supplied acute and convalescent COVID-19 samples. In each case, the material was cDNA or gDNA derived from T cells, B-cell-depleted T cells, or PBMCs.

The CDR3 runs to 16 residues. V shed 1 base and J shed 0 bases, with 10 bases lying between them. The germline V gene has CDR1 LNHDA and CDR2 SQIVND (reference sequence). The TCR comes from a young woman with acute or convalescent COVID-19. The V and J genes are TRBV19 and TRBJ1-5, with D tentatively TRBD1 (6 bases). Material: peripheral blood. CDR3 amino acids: CASSIAGHDSNQPQHF. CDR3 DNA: TGTGCCAGTAGTATAGCGGGACACGATAGCAATCAGCCCCAGCATTTT.